This entry lists 16 T cell receptor beta chains sequenced from one sample in a study of blood T cells in healthy people across ages (dated by TCRdb to between 2015 and 2017). Library preparation was by 5' RACE. The sample was run on an Illumina HiSeq 2500. A second PCR of about 6 to 12 cycles was run with a J-beta primer mix and a sample-barcoded 5' primer. TCRdb reanalyzed the raw reads on its own, using fastp at Q25 for trimming and MiXCR for clone calling, and kept in-frame beta chains. Each entry merges the rows of one CDR3 protein and shows their most common DNA and genes. Within this sample are hundreds of thousands of distinct CDR3 sequences, with around 20% of them counted one time only. Of the sample, 3% to 4.5% is held by the ten largest clones. The specimen sequenced was blood. These receptor sequences come from a man between 65 and 79 years old in good health.

The chain couples TRBV12-3 or TRBV12-4 to TRBJ2-2, with a possible D match to TRBD2 (7 bases). The CDR3 extends over 15 amino acids. V dropped 6 bases and J dropped 5 bases, with 16 bases sitting between them. This chain's CDR3 is CASRPGGPRTGELFF. CDR3 nucleotide sequence: TGTGCCAGCAGACCCGGGGGGCCTCGGACCGGGGAGCTGTTTTTT.

The V call is TRBV18, the J call TRBJ2-1; 9 positions match TRBD2. CDR1 and CDR2 (germline): KGHSH, LQKENI. Unmatched junction bases numbered 4, after V lost 2 bases and J lost 5 bases. The CDR3 spans 15 residues. For the CDR3, the DNA is TGTGCCAGCTCACCAAATAGCGGGAGCCACAATGAGCAGTTCTTC. Its protein product is CASSPNSGSHNEQFF. The whole variable domain, filled in from reference TRBV18 and TRBJ2-1, reads NAGVMQNPRHLVRRRGQEARLRCSPMKGHSHVYWYRQLPEEGLKFMVYLQKENIIDESGMPKERFSAEFPKEGPSILRIQQVVRGDSAAYFCASSPNSGSHNEQFFGPGTRLTVL.

This clonotype has a handful of counts. The chain employs TRBV6-1 and TRBJ1-4; D gene ambiguous. Trimming took off 1 base at V and 6 bases at J, with 18 bases between the two ends. The CDR3 sequence is 17 residues long. Germline values: CDR1 MNHNS, CDR2 SASEGT. The CDR3 sequence: CASSEVSWKSGDEKLFF. CDR3 nucleotide sequence: TGTGCCAGCAGTGAAGTTTCCTGGAAATCTGGGGATGAAAAACTGTTTTTT.

Comment on this clonotype: The junction shows a germline mismatch at one end, possibly a read error. The genes are TRBV7-2 and TRBJ2-7, with D maybe TRBD2 (5 bases). Germline CDR1 is SGHTA and CDR2 is FQGNSA. This CDR3 has 15 amino acids. As DNA, the CDR3 is TGTGCCAGCAGCTCCCGGCGAGGGAGCTCCTACGAGCACTACTTC. Protein: CASSSRRGSSYEHYF.

This clonotype was seen only a few times. This chain connects TRBV4-3 to TRBJ2-7; 12 bases align to TRBD2. CDR1 is LGHNA, CDR2 YSLEER, per germline. The CDR3 runs to 19 residues. V was pared by 2 bases and J by 1 base, with 12 bases of the junction left unmatched. Here the CDR3 reads CASSQTPGVTSGRSYEQYF. The CDR3 region has the DNA TGCGCCAGCAGCCAAACCCCTGGGGTTACTAGCGGGAGGTCCTACGAGCAGTACTTC.

This clonotype was seen only a few times. The V and J genes are TRBV20-1 and TRBJ1-3; D call uncertain. Germline CDR1 DFQATT, CDR2 SNEGSKA (reference sequence). The CDR3 totals 14 residues. Trimming left V 3 bases short and J 0 bases short, with 9 bases between. CDR3 bases: TGCAGTGCTAGTACAGCGAGCTCTGGAAACACCATATATTTT. Residues: CSASTASSGNTIYF.

The chain uses TRBV4-3 and TRBJ2-3; possible D gene TRBD2, 5 bases. The CDR3 sequence is 16 residues long. V was cut by 1 base and J by 3 bases, with 14 bases left in between. The germline V gene encodes CDR1 LGHNA and CDR2 YSLEER. The CDR3 region has the DNA TGCGCCAGCAGCCAAGTTTACGCTAGCAGTACAGATACGCAGTATTTT. Protein product: CASSQVYASSTDTQYF.

This clonotype has a count of ten or more. The chain carries TRBV7-3 and TRBJ2-3; D possibly corresponds to TRBD2 (6 bases). V was clipped by 5 bases and J by 7 bases, with 16 bases between them. Germline V gene lookup returns CDR1 SGHTA and CDR2 FQGTGA. This CDR3 spans 14 amino acids. Written as DNA, the CDR3 is TGTGCCAGCAGCGGGGACTCTCATGACAATACGCAGTATTTT. The encoded protein is CASSGDSHDNTQYF.

The V and J genes are TRBV29-1 and TRBJ2-7; no definite D call. The germline gives CDR1 SQVTM, CDR2 ANQGSEA. The CDR3 has 15 residues. Deletions cut 6 bases from V and 6 bases from J, with 24 bases between. CDR3 coding DNA: TGCAGCGTCCTTCTGGCAGTTGGCCCTCAAGGCGAGCAGTACTTC. Encoded protein: CSVLLAVGPQGEQYF.

This clonotype was found a few times. The chain uses TRBV14 and TRBJ2-1; D is possibly TRBD1 (5 bases). The CDR3 spans 17 residues. CDR1 is SGHDN and CDR2 is FVKESK in the germline V gene. V was pared by 1 base and J by 2 bases, with 15 bases between. Here the CDR3 reads CASSQAGHPKAYNEQFF. The CDR3 DNA is TGTGCCAGCAGCCAAGCAGGACACCCCAAGGCCTACAATGAGCAGTTCTTC.

The V call is TRBV29-1, the J call TRBJ2-5; 7 bases map to TRBD1. The length of the CDR3 is 12 residues. Germline loops: CDR1 SQVTM, CDR2 ANQGSEA. Trimming took 3 bases from V and 2 from J; bases not matched to a gene: 0. CDR3 sequence: CSVETGQETQYF. The CDR3 nucleotides are TGCAGCGTTGAGACAGGGCAAGAGACCCAGTACTTC. Combining the CDR3 with reference TRBV29-1 and TRBJ2-5 gives the whole variable domain SAVISQKPSRDICQRGTSLTIQCQVDSQVTMMFWYRQQPGQSLTLIATANQGSEATYESGFVIDKFPISRPNLTFSTLTVSNMSPEDSSIYLCSVETGQETQYFGPGTRLLVL.

The genes are TRBV28 and TRBJ2-7; D remains ambiguous. This CDR3 spans 10 amino acids. Germline assignment: CDR1 MDHEN and CDR2 SYDVKM. Trimming removed 3 bases at V and 5 bases at J, with 2 bases between. CDR3 in amino acids: CASSLHEQYF. DNA of the CDR3: TGTGCCAGCAGTTTGCACGAGCAGTACTTC.

V gene TRBV24-1 combines with J gene TRBJ2-1; TRBD2 matches 11 bases. Losses at the gene ends were 3 bases for V and 5 bases for J; bases not matched to a gene: 5. Germline V lookup: CDR1 KGHDR, CDR2 SFDVKD. This CDR3 region has 16 residues. The CDR3 coding sequence is TGTGCCACCAGTGATCAGGGACTAGCGGTTAACAATGAGCAGTTCTTC. It codes for CATSDQGLAVNNEQFF.

This sequence joins TRBV20-1 and TRBJ2-7, with 8 bases that match TRBD2. The better agreement between TRBJ2-1 and the DNA end casts doubt on the J call. CDR3 length: 15 amino acids. Germline values: CDR1 DFQATT, CDR2 SNEGSKA (reference sequence). In nucleotides, the CDR3 is TGCAGTGCTAGTTCCGTGACTAGCGCCCACAATGAGCAGTTCTTC. As protein: CSASSVTSAHNEQFF.

V usage is TRBV20-1 and J usage is TRBJ2-1; D tentatively reads TRBD1 or TRBD2 (6 bases each). Trimming took off 8 bases at V and 7 bases at J, with 21 bases between the two ends. There are 14 residues in the CDR3. CDR1 is DFQATT and CDR2 is SNEGSKA in the germline V gene (reference sequence). The CDR3 region is CSLSRGELNNEQFF. DNA of the CDR3: TGCAGTCTTAGTAGGGGGGAGCTTAATAATGAGCAGTTCTTC.

Many counts were recorded for this clonotype. The chain links TRBV6-1 to TRBJ2-1, with 8 nucleotides matching TRBD2. The CDR3 is 15 residues long. Per germline, CDR1 MNHNS and CDR2 SASEGT. V trimming: 5 bases; J trimming: 8 bases; junction bases outside the gene matches: 11. The CDR3 loop is CASSPGLGVRDEQFF. CDR3 nucleotides: TGTGCCAGCAGTCCGGGACTAGGGGTCCGGGATGAGCAGTTCTTC.